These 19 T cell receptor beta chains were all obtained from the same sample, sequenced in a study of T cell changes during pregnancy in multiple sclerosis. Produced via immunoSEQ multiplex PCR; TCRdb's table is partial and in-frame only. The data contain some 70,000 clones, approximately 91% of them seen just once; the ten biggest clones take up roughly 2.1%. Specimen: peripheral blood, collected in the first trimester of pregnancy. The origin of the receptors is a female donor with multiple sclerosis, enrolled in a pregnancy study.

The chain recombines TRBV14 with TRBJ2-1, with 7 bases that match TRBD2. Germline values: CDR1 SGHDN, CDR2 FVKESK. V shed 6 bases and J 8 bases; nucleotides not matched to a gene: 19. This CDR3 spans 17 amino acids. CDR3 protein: CASSGTAGTQLTDEQFF. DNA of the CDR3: TGTGCCAGCAGTGGAACAGCGGGGACCCAACTGACGGATGAGCAGTTCTTC. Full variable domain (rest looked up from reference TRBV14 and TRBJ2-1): EAGVTQFPSHSVIEKGQTVTLRCDPISGHDNLYWYRRVMGKEIKFLLHFVKESKQDESGMPNNRFLAERTGGTYSTLKVQPAELEDSGVYFCASSGTAGTQLTDEQFFGPGTRLTVL.

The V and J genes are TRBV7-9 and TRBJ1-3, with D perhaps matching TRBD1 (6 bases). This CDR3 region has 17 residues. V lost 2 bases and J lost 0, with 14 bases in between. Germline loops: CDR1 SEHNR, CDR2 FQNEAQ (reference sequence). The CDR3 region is CASSLPPRGGSGNTIYF. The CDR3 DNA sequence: TGTGCCAGCAGCTTACCTCCAAGGGGGGGCTCTGGAAACACCATATATTTT.

The CDR3 region has the DNA TGTGCCAGCAGCAGGGGGGGGGCTGAGCAGTTCTTC. Its translation: CASSRGGAEQFF. J is TRBJ2-1 and V is TRBV7-9; D may be TRBD2 (7 bases). The V end lost 5 bases, the J end lost 9 bases, and 11 bases lay between the germline ends. From germline, CDR1 is SEHNR and CDR2 FQNEAQ (reference sequence). This CDR3 contains 12 residues.

CDR3 residues: CASSFGQFNEKLFF. The CDR3 DNA is TGTGCCAGCAGTTTCGGACAGTTTAATGAAAAACTGTTTTTT. V and J are TRBV6-5 and TRBJ1-4; D perhaps matches TRBD1 (6 bases). The V gene's germline CDR1 is MNHEY and CDR2 SVGAGI. CDR3 length: 14 residues. Trimming removed 4 bases at V and 4 bases at J, with 10 bases between.

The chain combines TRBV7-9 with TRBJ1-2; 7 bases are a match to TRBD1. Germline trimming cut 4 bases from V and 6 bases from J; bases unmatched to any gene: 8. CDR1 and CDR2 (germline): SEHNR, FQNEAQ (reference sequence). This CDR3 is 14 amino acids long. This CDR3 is CASSSSSRGHGYTF. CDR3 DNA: TGTGCCAGCAGCTCGTCAAGTAGGGGGCATGGCTACACCTTC.

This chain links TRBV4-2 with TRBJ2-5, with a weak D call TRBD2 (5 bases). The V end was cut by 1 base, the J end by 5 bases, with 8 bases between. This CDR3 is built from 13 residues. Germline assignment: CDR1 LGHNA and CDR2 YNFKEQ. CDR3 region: CASSQVLGETQYF. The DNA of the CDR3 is TGTGCCAGCAGCCAAGTACTAGGGGAGACCCAGTACTTC.

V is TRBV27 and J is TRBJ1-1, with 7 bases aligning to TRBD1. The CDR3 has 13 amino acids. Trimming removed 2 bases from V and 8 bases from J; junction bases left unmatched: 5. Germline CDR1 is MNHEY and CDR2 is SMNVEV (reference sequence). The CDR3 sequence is CASSLKGAIEAFF. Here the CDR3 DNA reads TGTGCCAGCAGTTTAAAGGGGGCCATAGAAGCTTTCTTT.

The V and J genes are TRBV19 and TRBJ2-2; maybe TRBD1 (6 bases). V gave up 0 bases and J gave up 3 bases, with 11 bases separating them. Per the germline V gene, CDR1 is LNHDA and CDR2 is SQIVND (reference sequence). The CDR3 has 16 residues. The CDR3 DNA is TGTGCCAGTAGTATAGAAGGGGGAAGTTACACCGGGGAGCTGTTTTTT. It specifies CASSIEGGSYTGELFF.

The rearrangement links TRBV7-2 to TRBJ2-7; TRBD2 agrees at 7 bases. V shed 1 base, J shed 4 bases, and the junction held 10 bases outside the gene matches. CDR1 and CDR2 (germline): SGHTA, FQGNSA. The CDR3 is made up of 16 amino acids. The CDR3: CASSLERGSSGYEQYF. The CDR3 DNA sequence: TGTGCCAGCAGCTTAGAGCGGGGCTCTTCCGGGTACGAGCAGTACTTC.

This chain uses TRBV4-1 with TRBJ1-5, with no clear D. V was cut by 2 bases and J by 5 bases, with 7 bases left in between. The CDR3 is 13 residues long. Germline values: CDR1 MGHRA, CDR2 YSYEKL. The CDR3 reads CASSQISDQPQHF. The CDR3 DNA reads TGCGCCAGCAGCCAAATTAGTGATCAGCCCCAGCATTTT.

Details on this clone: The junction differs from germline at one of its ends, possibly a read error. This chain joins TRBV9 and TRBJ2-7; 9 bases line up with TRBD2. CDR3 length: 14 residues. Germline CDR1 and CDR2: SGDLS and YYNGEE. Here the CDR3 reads CASGGAGGPGEEYF. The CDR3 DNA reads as TGTGCCAGCGGCGGGGCGGGAGGGCCGGGCGAGGAGTACTTC.

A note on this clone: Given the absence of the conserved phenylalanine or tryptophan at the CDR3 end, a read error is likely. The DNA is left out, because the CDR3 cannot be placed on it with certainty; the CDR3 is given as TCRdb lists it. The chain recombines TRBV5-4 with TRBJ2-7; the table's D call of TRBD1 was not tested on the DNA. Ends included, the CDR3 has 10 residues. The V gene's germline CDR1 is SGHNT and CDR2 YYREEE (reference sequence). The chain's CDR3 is CASSPRDRVS.

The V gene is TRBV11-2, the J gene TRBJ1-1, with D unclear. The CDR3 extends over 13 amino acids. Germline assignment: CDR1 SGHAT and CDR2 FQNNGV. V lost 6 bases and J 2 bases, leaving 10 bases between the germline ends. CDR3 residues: CASRGPFNTEAFF. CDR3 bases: TGTGCCAGCAGGGGCCCTTTCAACACTGAAGCTTTCTTT.

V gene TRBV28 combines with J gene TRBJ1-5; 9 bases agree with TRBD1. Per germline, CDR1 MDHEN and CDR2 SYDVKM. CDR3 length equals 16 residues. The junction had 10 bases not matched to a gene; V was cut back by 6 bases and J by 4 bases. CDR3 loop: CASRSSQGAVNQPQHF. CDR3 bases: TGTGCCAGCAGATCCTCACAGGGGGCCGTTAATCAGCCCCAGCATTTT.

The CDR3: CASSLNSRGQFYEQYF. CDR3 nucleotides: TGCGCCAGCAGCTTAAACTCCAGGGGCCAATTCTACGAGCAGTACTTC. The V call is TRBV5-1, the J call TRBJ2-7; tentative D call: TRBD1 (6 bases). V was trimmed by 2 bases and J by 3 bases, leaving 18 bases between them. The CDR3 sequence is 16 residues long. The germline V gene has CDR1 SGHRS and CDR2 YFSETQ.

In nucleotides, the CDR3 is TGTGCCACCAGCAGAGATATAGGGGGCGAGCAGTACTTC. Protein sequence: CATSRDIGGEQYF. The chain employs TRBV15 and TRBJ2-7; possible D gene TRBD1, 6 bases. The CDR3 runs to 13 residues. Germline CDR1 is LNHNV and CDR2 is YYDKDF (reference sequence). The V end lost 0 bases, the J end lost 6 bases, and 9 bases lay between the germline ends.

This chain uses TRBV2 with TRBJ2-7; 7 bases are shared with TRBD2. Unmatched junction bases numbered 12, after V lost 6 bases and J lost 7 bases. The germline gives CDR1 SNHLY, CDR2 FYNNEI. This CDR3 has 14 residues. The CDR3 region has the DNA TGTGCCAGCAGCGCGTCCCCGGGGGGATATGAGCAGTACTTC. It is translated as CASSASPGGYEQYF.

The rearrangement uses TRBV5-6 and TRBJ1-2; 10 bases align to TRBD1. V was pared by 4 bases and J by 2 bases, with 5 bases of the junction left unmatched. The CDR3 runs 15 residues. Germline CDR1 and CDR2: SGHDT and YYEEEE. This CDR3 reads CASSPRGQGNYGYTF. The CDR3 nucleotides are TGTGCCAGCAGCCCTCGGGGACAGGGGAACTATGGCTACACCTTC.

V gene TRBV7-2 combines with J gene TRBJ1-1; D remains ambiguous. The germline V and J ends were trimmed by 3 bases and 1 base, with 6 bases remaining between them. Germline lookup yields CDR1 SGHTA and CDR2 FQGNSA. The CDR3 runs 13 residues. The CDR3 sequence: CASSFPSNTEAFF. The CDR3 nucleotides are TGTGCCAGCAGCTTCCCCTCGAACACTGAAGCTTTCTTT.